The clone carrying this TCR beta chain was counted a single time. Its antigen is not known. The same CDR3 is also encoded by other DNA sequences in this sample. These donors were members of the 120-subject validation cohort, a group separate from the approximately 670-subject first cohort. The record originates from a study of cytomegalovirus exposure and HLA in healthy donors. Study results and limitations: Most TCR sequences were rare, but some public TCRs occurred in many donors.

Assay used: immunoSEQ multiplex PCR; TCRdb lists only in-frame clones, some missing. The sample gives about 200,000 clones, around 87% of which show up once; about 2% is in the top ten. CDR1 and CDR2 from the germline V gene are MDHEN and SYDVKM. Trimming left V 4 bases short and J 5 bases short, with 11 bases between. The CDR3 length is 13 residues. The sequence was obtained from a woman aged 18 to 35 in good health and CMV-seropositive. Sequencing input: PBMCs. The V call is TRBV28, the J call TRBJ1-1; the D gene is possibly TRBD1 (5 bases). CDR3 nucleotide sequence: TGTGCCAGCAGTTCCCCGGGGGGGACTGAAGCTTTCTTT. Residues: CASSSPGGTEAFF. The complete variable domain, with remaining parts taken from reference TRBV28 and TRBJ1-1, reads DVKVTQSSRYLVKRTGEKVFLECVQDMDHENMFWYRQDPGLGLRLIYFSYDVKMKEKGDIPEGYSVSREKKERFSLILESASTNQTSMYLCASSSPGGTEAFFGQGTRLTVV.